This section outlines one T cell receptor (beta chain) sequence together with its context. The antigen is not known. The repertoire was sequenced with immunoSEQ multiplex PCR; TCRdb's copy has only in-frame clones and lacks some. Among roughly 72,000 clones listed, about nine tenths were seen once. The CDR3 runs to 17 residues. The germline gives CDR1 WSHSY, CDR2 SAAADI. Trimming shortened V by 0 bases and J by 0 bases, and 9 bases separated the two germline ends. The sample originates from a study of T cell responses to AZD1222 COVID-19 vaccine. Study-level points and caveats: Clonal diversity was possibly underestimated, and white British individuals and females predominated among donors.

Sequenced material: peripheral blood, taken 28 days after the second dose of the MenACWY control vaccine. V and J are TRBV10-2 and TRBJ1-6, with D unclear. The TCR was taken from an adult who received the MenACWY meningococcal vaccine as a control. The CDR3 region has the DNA TGCGCCAGCAGTGAGTCTCCCCCGAGCTCCTATAATTCACCCCTCCACTTT. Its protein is CASSESPPSSYNSPLHF.